The sequence of this T cell receptor beta chain was determined in a study of blood T cell repertoires in COVID-19. Study-level information: Collection of acute and convalescent COVID-19 samples took place in the United States, Italy and Spain. In each case, the material was cDNA or gDNA derived from T cells, B-cell-depleted T cells, or PBMCs.

In the original workflow: Using reference gene primer amplification, nucleated cell counts were estimated. Sequencing was performed with immunoSEQ multiplex PCR; in TCRdb, only in-frame clones are kept and a portion is missing. V and J calls and clone size are as listed in that table; D and trimming were resolved from the DNA. The table shows roughly 250,000 clones, with approximately 79% occurring only once. Trimming took off 3 bases at V and 7 bases at J, with 10 bases between the two ends. CDR3 size: 13 residues. Looked up from germline, CDR1 is MRHNA and CDR2 is SNTAGT. This receptor was identified in a woman aged 40-49 years with active or convalescent COVID-19. What was sequenced was peripheral blood. The V call is TRBV6-4, the J call TRBJ1-5, with D perhaps matching TRBD1 (5 bases). The CDR3 DNA reads as TGTGCCAGCAGTGAGGGGGGAGGGCAGCCCCAGCATTTT. This gives the protein CASSEGGGQPQHF.